This T cell receptor (beta chain) was sequenced in a study of CD8 T cells in ankylosing spondylitis. Study findings and constraints: Reportedly, disease-linked clones are significantly enriched in ankylosing spondylitis patients' matched synovial fluid.

The CDR3 extends over 13 amino acids. Germline V lookup: CDR1 SQVTM, CDR2 ANQGSEA. TCRdb redid the calling of the 5' RACE reads with MiXCR, one entry per CDR3 protein. Here the sample spans some 95,000 distinct CDR3 sequences, around 9.4% being singletons. At least ten counts were recorded for this clonotype. The antigen remains unidentified. Its ends do not fully match the called genes, so a read error is possible. The rearrangement links TRBV29-1 to TRBJ2-7, with D perhaps matching TRBD1 or TRBD2 (5 bases each). The receptor was isolated from a male donor with ankylosing spondylitis or in good health (not recorded which). The specimen sequenced was blood, either unsorted or a sorted T cell fraction (not recorded which). CDR3 sequence (DNA): TGCAGCGTAGAAGGGGAGCCTCTTAGCGAGCAGTACTTC. It is translated as CSVEGEPLSEQYF.